The T cell receptor beta chain described here comes from a study of blood T cell repertoires in COVID-19. Study context: COVID-19 samples, acute and convalescent, were from the United States, Italy and Spain.

Libraries were prepared by immunoSEQ multiplex PCR; TCRdb keeps only in-frame clonotypes and omits some of them. The data show some 200,000 clones, approximately 84% seen once. This clonotype originated in a woman of 80 years or more with COVID-19, enrolled during active disease. Sequencing used peripheral blood.

The CDR3: CATSRADGTGEEGYGYTF. Written as DNA, the CDR3 is TGTGCCACCAGCAGAGCTGACGGGACGGGGGAGGAGGGCTATGGCTACACCTTC. The chain carries TRBV15 and TRBJ1-2; D is perhaps TRBD1 (5 bases). The CDR3 has 18 residues. V shed 1 base and J shed 4 bases, with 22 bases lying between them. Looked up from germline, CDR1 is LNHNV and CDR2 is YYDKDF (reference sequence).